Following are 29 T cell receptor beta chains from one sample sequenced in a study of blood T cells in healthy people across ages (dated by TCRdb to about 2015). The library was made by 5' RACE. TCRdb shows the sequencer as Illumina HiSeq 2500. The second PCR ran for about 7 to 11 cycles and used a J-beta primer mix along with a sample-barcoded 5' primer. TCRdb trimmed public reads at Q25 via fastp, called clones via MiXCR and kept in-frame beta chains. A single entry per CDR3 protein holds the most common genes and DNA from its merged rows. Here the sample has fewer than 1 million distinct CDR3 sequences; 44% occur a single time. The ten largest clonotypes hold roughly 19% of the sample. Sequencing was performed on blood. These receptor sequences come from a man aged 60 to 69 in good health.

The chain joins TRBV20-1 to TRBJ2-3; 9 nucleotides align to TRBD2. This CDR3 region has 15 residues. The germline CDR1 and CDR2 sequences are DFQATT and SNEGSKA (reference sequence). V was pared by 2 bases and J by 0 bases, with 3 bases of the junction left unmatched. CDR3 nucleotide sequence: TGCAGTGCTAGATCCGGGACTAGCAGCACAGATACGCAGTATTTT. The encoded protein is CSARSGTSSTDTQYF.

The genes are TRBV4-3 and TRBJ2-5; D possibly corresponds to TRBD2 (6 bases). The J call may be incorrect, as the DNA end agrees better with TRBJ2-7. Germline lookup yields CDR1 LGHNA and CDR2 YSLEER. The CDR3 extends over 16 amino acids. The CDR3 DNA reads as TGCGCCAGCAGCCAAGTTGTACGGGGGTCTCGGAACGAGCAGTACTTC. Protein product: CASSQVVRGSRNEQYF.

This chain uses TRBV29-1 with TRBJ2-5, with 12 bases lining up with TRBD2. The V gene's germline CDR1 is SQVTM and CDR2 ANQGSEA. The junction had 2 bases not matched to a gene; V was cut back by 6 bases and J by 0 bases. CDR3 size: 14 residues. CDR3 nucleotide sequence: TGCAGCGTCCTAGCGGGGGGGTACCAAGAGACCCAGTACTTC. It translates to CSVLAGGYQETQYF. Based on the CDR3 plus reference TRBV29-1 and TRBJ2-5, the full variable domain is SAVISQKPSRDICQRGTSLTIQCQVDSQVTMMFWYRQQPGQSLTLIATANQGSEATYESGFVIDKFPISRPNLTFSTLTVSNMSPEDSSIYLCSVLAGGYQETQYFGPGTRLLVL.

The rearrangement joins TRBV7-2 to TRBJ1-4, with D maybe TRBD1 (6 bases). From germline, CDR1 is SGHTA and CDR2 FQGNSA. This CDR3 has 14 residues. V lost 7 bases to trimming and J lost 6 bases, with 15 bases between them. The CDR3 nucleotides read TGTGCCAGCACCCTTACTCGGACAGATGAAAAACTGTTTTTT. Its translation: CASTLTRTDEKLFF.

The CDR3 region has the DNA TGTGCCAGCAGTGAAGACGGGGGGCTTTGGGAGCAGTTCTTC. Its protein product is CASSEDGGLWEQFF. This rearrangement joins TRBV6-1 to TRBJ2-1; D perhaps matches TRBD2 (7 bases). CDR1 MNHNS and CDR2 SASEGT come from the germline V gene. This CDR3 region has 14 residues. V lost 1 base and J 10 bases, leaving 14 bases between the germline ends.

The CDR3 nucleotides are TGTGCCAGCAGCGATCCCAAGCACTTCACAGATACGCAGTATTTT. Translated, it gives CASSDPKHFTDTQYF. V usage is TRBV5-4 and J usage is TRBJ2-3, with D unclear. CDR1 and CDR2 (germline): SGHNT, YYREEE (reference sequence). Trimming pared 4 bases from V and 2 bases from J, leaving 14 bases between. The CDR3 consists of 15 residues.

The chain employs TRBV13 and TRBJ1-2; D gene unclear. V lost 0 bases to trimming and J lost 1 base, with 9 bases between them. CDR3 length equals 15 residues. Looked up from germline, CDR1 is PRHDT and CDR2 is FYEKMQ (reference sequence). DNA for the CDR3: TGTGCCAGCAGCTTAGGCCTCGGGGTTAACTATGGCTACACCTTC. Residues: CASSLGLGVNYGYTF.

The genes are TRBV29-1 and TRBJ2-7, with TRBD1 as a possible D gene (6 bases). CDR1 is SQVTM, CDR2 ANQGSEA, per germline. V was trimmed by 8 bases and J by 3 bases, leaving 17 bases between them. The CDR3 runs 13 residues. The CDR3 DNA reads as TGCAGCTTTACAGGGACATATAGCTACGAGCAGTACTTC. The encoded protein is CSFTGTYSYEQYF.

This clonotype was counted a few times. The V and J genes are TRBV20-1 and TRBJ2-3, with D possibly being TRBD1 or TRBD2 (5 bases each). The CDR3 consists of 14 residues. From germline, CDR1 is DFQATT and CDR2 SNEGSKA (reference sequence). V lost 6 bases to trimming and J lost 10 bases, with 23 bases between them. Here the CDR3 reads CSAALTGLPASQYF. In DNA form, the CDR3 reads TGCAGTGCGGCACTCACAGGACTCCCCGCTTCGCAGTATTTT.

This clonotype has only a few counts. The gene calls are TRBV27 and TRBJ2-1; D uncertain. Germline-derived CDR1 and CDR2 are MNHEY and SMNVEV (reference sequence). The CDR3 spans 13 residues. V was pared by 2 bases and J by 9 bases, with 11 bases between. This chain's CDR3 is CASSLILRGEQFF. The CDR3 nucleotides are TGTGCCAGCAGTTTAATTTTACGTGGTGAGCAGTTCTTC.

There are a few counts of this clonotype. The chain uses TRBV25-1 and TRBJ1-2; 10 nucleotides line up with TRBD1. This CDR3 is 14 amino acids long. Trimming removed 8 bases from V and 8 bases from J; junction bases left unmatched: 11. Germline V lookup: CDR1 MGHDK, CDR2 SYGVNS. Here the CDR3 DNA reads TGTGCCAGCGCCGGGACAGGGGTCTTGGGCGGCTACACCTTC. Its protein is CASAGTGVLGGYTF.

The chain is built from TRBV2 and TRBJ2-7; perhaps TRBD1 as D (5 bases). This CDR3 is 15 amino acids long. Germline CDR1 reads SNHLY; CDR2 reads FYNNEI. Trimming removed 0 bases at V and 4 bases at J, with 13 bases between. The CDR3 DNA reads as TGTGCCAGCAGTGAAGCGGGGCAGATGGCTTACGAGCAGTACTTC. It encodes CASSEAGQMAYEQYF.

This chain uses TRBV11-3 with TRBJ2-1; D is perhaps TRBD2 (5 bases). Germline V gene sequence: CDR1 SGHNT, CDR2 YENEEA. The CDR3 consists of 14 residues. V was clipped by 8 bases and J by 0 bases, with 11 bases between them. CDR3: CASRERSSYNEQFF. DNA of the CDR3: TGTGCCAGCCGGGAACGAAGCTCCTACAATGAGCAGTTCTTC. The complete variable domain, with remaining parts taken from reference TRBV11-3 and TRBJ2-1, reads EAGVVQSPRYKIIEKKQPVAFWCNPISGHNTLYWYLQNLGQGPELLIRYENEEAVDDSQLPKDRFSAERLKGVDSTLKIQPAELGDSAVYLCASRERSSYNEQFFGPGTRLTVL.

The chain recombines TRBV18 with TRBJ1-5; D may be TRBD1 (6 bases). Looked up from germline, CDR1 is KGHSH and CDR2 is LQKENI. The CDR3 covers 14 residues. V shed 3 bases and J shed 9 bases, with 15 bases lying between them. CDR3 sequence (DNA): TGTGCCAGCTCACCGACAGTGGAGGGGGTGCCCCAGCATTTT. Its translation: CASSPTVEGVPQHF.

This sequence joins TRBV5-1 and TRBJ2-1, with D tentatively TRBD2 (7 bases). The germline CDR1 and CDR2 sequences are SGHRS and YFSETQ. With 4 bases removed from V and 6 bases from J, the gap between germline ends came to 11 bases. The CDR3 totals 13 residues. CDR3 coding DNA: TGCGCCAGCAGCGGGGGGGCGAGCAATGAGCAGTTCTTC. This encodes CASSGGASNEQFF.

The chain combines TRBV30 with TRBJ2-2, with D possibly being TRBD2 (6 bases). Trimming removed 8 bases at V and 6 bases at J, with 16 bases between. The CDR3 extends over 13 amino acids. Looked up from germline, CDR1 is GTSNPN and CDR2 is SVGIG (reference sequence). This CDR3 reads CALSPSSAGELFF. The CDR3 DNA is TGTGCCCTCTCTCCTTCTAGCGCCGGGGAGCTGTTTTTT.

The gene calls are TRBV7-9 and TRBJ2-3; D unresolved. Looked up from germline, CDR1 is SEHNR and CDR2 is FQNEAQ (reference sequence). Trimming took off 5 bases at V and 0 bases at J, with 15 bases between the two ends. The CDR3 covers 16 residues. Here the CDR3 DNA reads TGTGCCAGCAGCAAGACCCGGACCACTAGCACAGATACGCAGTATTTT. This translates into CASSKTRTTSTDTQYF.

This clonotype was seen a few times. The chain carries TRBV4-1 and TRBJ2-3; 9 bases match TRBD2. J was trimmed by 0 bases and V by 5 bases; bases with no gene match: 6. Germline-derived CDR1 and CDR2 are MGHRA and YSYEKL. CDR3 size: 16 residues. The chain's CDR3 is CASSTSGGLSTDTQYF. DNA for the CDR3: TGCGCCAGCAGCACCAGCGGGGGGCTTAGCACAGATACGCAGTATTTT.

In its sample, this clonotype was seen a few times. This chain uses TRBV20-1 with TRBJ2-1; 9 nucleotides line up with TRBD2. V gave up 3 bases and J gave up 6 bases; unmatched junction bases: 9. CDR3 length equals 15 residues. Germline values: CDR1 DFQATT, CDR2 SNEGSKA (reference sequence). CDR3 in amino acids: CSASGSSGGPNEQFF. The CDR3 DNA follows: TGCAGTGCTAGTGGGTCCAGCGGGGGGCCCAATGAGCAGTTCTTC.

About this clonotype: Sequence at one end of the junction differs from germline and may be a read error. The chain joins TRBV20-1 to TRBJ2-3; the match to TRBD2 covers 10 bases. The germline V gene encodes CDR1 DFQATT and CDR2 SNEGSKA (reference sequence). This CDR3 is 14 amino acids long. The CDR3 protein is CSASGTSVTATQYF. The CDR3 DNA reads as TGCAGTGCTTCCGGGACTAGCGTCACAGCTACGCAGTATTTT.

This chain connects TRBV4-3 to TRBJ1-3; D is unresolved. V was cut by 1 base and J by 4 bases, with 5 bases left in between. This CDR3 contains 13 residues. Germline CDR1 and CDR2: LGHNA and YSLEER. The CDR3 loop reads CASSQVPGNTIYF. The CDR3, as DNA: TGCGCCAGCAGCCAAGTCCCCGGAAACACCATATATTTT.

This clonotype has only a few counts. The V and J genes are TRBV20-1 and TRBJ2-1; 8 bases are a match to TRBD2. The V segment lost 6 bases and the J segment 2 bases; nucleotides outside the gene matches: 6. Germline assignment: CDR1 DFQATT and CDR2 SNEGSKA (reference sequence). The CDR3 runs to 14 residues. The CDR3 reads CSATPGGTYNEQFF. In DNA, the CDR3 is TGCAGTGCCACTCCGGGGGGGACCTACAATGAGCAGTTCTTC.

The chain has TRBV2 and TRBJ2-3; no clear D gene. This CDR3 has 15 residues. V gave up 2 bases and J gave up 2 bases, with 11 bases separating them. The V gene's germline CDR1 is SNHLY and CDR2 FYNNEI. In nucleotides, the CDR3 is TGTGCCAGCAGTGAAACAGATACCCTCACAGATACGCAGTATTTT. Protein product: CASSETDTLTDTQYF.

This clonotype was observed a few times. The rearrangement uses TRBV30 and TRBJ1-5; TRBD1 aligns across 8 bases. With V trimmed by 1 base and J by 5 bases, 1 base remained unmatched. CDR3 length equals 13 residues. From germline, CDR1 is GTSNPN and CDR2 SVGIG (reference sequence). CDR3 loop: CAWSGGQDQPQHF. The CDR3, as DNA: TGTGCCTGGAGTGGGGGACAGGATCAGCCCCAGCATTTT.

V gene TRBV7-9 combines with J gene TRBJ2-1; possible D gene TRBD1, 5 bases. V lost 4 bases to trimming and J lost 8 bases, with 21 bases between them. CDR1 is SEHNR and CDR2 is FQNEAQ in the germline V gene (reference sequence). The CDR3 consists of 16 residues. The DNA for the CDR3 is TGTGCCAGCAGCTCCACTCAGGGTCGGCGATACGATGAGCAGTTCTTC. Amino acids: CASSSTQGRRYDEQFF.

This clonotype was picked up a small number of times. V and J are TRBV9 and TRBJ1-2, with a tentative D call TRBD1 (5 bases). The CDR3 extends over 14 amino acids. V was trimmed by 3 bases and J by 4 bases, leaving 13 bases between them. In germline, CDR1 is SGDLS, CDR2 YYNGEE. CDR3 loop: CASSGGQGGYGYTF. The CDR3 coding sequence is TGTGCCAGCAGCGGGGGTCAGGGTGGCTATGGCTACACCTTC.

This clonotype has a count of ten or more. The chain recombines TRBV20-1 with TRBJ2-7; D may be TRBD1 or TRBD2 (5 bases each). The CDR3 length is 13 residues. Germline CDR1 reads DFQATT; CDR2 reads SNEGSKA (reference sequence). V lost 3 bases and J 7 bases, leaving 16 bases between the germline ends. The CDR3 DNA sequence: TGCAGTGCTAGTTCGGGGCTCGAGGGAGAGCAGTACTTC. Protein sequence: CSASSGLEGEQYF.

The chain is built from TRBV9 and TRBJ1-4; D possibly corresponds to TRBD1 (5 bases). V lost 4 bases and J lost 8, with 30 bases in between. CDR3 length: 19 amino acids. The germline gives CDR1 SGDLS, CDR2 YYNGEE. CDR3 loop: CASSRRVGPVQGSREKLFF. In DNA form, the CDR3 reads TGTGCCAGCAGCCGTAGGGTTGGTCCGGTCCAGGGCTCGAGGGAAAAACTGTTTTTT. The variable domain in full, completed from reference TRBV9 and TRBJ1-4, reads DSGVTQTPKHLITATGQRVTLRCSPRSGDLSVYWYQQSLDQGLQFLIQYYNGEERAKGNILERFSAQQFPDLHSELNLSSLELGDSALYFCASSRRVGPVQGSREKLFFGSGTQLSVL.

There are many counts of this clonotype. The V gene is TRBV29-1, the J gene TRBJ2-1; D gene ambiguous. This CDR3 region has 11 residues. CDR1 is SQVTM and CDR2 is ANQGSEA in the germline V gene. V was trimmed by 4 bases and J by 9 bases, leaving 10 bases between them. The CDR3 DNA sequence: TGCAGCGTTGTTTTAGTTTCTGAGCAGTTCTTC. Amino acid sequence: CSVVLVSEQFF.